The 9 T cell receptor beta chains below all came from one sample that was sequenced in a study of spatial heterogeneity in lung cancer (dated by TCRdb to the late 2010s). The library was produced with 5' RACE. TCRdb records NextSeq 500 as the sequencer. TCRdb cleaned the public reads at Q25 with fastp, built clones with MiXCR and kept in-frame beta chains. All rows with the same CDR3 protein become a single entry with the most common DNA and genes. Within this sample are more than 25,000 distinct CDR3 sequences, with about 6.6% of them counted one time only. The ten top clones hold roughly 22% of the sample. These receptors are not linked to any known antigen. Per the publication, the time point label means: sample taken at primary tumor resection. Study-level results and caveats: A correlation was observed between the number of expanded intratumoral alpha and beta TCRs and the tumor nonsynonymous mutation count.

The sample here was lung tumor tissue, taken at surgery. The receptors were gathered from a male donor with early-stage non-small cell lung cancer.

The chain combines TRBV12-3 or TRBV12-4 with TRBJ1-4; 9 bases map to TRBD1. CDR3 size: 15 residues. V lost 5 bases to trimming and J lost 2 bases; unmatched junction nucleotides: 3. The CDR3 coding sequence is TGTGCCAGCAGTGGACAGGGGTCTACTAATGAAAAACTGTTTTTT. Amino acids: CASSGQGSTNEKLFF.

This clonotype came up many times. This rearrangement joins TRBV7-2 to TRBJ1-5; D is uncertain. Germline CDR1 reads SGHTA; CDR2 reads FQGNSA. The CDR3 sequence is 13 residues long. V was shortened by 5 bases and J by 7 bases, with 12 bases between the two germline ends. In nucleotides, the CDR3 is TGTGCCAGCAGCACCCCCCTGGGGCAGCCCCAGCATTTT. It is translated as CASSTPLGQPQHF.

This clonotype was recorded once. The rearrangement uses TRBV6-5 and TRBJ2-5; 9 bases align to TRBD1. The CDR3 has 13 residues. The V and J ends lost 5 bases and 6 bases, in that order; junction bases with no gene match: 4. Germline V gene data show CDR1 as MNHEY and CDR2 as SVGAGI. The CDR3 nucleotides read TGTGCCAGCAGTGGACAGGGGAGAAAGACCCAGTACTTC. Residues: CASSGQGRKTQYF.

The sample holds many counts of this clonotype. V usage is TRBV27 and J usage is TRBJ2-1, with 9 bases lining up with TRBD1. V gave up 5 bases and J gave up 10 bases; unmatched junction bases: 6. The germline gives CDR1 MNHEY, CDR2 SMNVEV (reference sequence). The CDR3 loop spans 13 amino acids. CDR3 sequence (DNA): TGTGCCAGCAGTCGGGACAGGGAGAGGGAGCAGTTCTTC. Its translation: CASSRDREREQFF.

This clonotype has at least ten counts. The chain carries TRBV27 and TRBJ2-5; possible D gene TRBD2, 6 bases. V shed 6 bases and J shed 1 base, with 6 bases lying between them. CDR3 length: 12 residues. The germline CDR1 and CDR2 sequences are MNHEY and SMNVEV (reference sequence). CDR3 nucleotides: TGTGCCAGCAGGCGGGGCCAAGAGACCCAGTACTTC. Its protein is CASRRGQETQYF.

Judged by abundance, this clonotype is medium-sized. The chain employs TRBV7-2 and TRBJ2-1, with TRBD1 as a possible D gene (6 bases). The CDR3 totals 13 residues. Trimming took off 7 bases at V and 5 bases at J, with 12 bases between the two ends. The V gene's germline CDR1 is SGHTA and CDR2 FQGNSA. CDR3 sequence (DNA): TGTGCCAGCAACCCGGACAGAAACAATGAGCAGTTCTTC. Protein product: CASNPDRNNEQFF.

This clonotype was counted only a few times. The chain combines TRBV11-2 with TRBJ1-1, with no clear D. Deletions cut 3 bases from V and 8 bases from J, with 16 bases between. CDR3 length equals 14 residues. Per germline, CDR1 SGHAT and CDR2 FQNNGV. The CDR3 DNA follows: TGTGCCAGCAGCTTTAAGTCGACCCCTAGCGAAGCTTTCTTT. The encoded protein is CASSFKSTPSEAFF.

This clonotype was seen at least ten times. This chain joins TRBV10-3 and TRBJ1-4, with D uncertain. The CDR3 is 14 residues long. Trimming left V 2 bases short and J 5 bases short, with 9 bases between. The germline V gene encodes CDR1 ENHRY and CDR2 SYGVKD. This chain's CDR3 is CAISEENPNEKLFF. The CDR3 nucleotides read TGTGCCATCAGTGAGGAGAACCCAAATGAAAAACTGTTTTTT.

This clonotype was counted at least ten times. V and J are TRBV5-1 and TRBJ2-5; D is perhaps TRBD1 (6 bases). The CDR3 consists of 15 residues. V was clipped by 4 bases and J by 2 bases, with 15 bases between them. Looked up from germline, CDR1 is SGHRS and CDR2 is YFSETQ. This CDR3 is CASSPGQQNQETQYF. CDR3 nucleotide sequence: TGCGCCAGCAGCCCCGGACAGCAGAATCAAGAGACCCAGTACTTC.